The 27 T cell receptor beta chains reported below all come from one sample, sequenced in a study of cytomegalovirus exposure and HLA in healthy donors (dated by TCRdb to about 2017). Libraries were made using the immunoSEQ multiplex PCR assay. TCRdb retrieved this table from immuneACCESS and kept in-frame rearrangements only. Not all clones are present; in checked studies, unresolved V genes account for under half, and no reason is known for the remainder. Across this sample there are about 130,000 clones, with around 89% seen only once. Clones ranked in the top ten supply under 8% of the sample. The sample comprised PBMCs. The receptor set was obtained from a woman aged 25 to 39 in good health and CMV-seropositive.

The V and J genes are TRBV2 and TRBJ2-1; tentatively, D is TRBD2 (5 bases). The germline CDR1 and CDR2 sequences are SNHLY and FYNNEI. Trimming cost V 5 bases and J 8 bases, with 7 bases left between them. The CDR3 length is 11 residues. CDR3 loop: CASSLAYEQFF. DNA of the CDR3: TGTGCCAGCAGTTTAGCGTATGAGCAGTTCTTC.

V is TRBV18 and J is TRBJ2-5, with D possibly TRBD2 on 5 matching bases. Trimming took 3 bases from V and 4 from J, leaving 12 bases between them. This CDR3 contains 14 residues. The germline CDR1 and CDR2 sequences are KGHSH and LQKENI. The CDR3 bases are TGTGCCAGCTCACCGGTGGGAGTAGGAGAGACCCAGTACTTC. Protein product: CASSPVGVGETQYF.

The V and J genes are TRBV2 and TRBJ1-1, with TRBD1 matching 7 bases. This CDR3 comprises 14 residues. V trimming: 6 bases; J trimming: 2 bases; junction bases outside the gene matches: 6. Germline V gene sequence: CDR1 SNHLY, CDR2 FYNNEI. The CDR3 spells CASRGGQFNTEAFF. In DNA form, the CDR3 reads TGTGCCAGCAGGGGGGGACAGTTCAACACTGAAGCTTTCTTT.

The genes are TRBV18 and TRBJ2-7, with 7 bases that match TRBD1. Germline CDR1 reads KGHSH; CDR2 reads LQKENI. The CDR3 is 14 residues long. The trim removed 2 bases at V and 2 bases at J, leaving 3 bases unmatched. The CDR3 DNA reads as TGTGCCAGCTCACCAAAGCAGGGGGCCTACGAGCAGTACTTC. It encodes CASSPKQGAYEQYF.

In nucleotides, the CDR3 is TGCGCCAGCAGCCAAGATCGGACAGGGGGCTGGGAGACCCAGTACTTC. Its translation is CASSQDRTGGWETQYF. V and J are TRBV4-1 and TRBJ2-5, with 11 nucleotides matching TRBD1. The V gene's germline CDR1 is MGHRA and CDR2 YSYEKL. The CDR3 runs to 16 residues. Trimming cost V 0 bases and J 5 bases; bases outside gene matches: 5.

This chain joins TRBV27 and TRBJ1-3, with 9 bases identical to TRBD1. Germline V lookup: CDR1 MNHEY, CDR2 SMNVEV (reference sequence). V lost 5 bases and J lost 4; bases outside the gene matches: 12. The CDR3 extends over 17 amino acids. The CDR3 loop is CASSPWVGTGKGNTIYF. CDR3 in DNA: TGTGCCAGCAGTCCCTGGGTTGGGACAGGGAAAGGAAACACCATATATTTT.

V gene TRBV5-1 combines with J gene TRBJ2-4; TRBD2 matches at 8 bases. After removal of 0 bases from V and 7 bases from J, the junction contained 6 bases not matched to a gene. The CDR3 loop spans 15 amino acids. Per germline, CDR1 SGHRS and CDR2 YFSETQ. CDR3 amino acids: CASSLDPGRGNIQYF. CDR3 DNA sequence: TGCGCCAGCAGCTTGGATCCCGGGAGGGGGAACATTCAGTACTTC. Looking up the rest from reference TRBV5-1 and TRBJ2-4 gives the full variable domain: KAGVTQTPRYLIKTRGQQVTLSCSPISGHRSVSWYQQTPGQGLQFLFEYFSETQRNKGNFPGRFSGRQFSNSRSEMNVSTLELGDSALYLCASSLDPGRGNIQYFGAGTRLSVL.

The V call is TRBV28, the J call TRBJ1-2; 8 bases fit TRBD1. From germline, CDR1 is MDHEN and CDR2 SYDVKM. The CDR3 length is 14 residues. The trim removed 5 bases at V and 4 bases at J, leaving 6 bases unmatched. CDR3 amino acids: CASSVTGGFYGYTF. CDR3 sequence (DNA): TGTGCCAGCAGTGTAACAGGGGGTTTCTATGGCTACACCTTC.

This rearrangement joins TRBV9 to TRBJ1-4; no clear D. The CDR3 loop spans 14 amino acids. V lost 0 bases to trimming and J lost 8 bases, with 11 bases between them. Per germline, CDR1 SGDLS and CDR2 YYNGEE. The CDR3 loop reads CASSVAAGAEKLFF. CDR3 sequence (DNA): TGTGCCAGCAGCGTAGCGGCAGGTGCGGAAAAACTGTTTTTT.

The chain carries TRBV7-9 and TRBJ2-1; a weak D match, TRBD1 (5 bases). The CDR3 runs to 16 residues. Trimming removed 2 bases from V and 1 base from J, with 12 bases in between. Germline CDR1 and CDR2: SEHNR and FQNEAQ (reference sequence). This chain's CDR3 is CASSLWAGKSYNEQFF. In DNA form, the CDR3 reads TGTGCCAGCAGCTTATGGGCAGGGAAATCCTACAATGAGCAGTTCTTC. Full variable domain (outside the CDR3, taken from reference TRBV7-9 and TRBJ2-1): DTGVSQNPRHKITKRGQNVTFRCDPISEHNRLYWYRQTLGQGPEFLTYFQNEAQLEKSRLLSDRFSAERPKGSFSTLEIQRTEQGDSAMYLCASSLWAGKSYNEQFFGPGTRLTVL.

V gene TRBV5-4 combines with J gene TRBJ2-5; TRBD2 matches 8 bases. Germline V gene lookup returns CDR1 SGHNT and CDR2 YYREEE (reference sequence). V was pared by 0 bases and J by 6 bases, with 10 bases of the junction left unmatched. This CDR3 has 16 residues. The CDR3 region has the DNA TGTGCCAGCAGCTTGGCCGGGGGGGGCAACCAGAAGACCCAGTACTTC. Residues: CASSLAGGGNQKTQYF. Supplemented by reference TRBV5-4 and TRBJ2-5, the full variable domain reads ETGVTQSPTHLIKTRGQQVTLRCSSQSGHNTVSWYQQALGQGPQFIFQYYREEENGRGNFPPRFSGLQFPNYSSELNVNALELDDSALYLCASSLAGGGNQKTQYFGPGTRLLVL.

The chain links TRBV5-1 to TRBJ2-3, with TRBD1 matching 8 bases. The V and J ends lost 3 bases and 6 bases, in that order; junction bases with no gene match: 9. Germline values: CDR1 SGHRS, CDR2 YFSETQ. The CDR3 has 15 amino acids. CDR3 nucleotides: TGCGCCAGCAGCTCCAGACAGGGGACAATGGATACGCAGTATTTT. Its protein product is CASSSRQGTMDTQYF.

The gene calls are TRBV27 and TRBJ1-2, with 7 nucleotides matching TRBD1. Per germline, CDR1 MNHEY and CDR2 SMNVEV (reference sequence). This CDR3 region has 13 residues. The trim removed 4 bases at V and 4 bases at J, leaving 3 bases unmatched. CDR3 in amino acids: CASSSQGTYGYTF. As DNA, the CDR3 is TGTGCCAGCAGTTCACAGGGGACCTATGGCTACACCTTC.

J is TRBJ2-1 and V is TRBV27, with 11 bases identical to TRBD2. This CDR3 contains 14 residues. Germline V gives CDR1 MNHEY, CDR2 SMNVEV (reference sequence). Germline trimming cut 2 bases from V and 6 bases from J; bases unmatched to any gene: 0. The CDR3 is CASSLTSGSNEQFF. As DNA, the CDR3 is TGTGCCAGCAGTTTAACTAGCGGGAGCAATGAGCAGTTCTTC.

The CDR3 protein is CASSEGKSGGAYNEQFF. CDR3 DNA: TGTGCCAGCAGTGAAGGAAAATCCGGCGGGGCCTACAATGAGCAGTTCTTC. The V gene is TRBV6-1, the J gene TRBJ2-1, with a weak D call TRBD2 (6 bases). Germline V CDR1 and CDR2: MNHNS, SASEGT. Trimming took off 1 base at V and 2 bases at J, with 15 bases between the two ends. The CDR3 loop spans 17 amino acids.

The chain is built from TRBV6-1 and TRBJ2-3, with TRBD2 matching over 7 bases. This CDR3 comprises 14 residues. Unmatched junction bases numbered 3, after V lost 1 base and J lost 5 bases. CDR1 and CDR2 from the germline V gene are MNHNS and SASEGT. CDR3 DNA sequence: TGTGCCAGCAGTGAAGGGCGGGGGTTAGATACGCAGTATTTT. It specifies CASSEGRGLDTQYF.

CDR3 in DNA: TGTGCCAGCAGCTTAGGAGGGGGGGTCTACGAGCAGTACTTC. Protein sequence: CASSLGGGVYEQYF. The chain joins TRBV7-9 to TRBJ2-7; TRBD2 might be the D (7 bases). V lost 1 base to trimming and J lost 3 bases, with 10 bases between them. Germline V gene lookup returns CDR1 SEHNR and CDR2 FQNEAQ (reference sequence). The CDR3 is 14 residues long. The full variable domain, with the rest looked up from reference TRBV7-9 and TRBJ2-7, is DTGVSQNPRHKITKRGQNVTFRCDPISEHNRLYWYRQTLGQGPEFLTYFQNEAQLEKSRLLSDRFSAERPKGSFSTLEIQRTEQGDSAMYLCASSLGGGVYEQYFGPGTRLTVT.

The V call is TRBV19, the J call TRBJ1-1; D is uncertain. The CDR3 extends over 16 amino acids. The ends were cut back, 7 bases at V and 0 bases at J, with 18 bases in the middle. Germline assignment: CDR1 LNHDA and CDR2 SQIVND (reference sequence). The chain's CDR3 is CASNRGSTPMNTEAFF. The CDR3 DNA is TGTGCCAGTAATAGAGGGAGTACTCCTATGAACACTGAAGCTTTCTTT. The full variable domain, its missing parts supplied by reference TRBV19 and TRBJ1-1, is DGGITQSPKYLFRKEGQNVTLSCEQNLNHDAMYWYRQDPGQGLRLIYYSQIVNDFQKGDIAEGYSVSREKKESFPLTVTSAQKNPTAFYLCASNRGSTPMNTEAFFGQGTRLTVV.

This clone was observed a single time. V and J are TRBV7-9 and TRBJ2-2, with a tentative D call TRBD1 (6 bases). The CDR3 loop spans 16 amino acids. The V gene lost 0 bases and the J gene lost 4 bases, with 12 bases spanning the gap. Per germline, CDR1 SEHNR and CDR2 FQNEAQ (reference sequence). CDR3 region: CASSLAGNRATGELFF. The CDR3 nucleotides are TGTGCCAGCAGCTTAGCAGGGAACAGGGCCACCGGGGAGCTGTTTTTT.

CDR3 coding DNA: TGTGCCAGCAGCTCGGGGGTAGCGGGAGGGCCAAACGAGCAGTACTTC. This encodes CASSSGVAGGPNEQYF. This chain links TRBV11-2 with TRBJ2-7, with 11 bases aligning to TRBD2. V gave up 4 bases and J gave up 5 bases; unmatched junction bases: 10. There are 16 residues in the CDR3. Germline V lookup: CDR1 SGHAT, CDR2 FQNNGV.

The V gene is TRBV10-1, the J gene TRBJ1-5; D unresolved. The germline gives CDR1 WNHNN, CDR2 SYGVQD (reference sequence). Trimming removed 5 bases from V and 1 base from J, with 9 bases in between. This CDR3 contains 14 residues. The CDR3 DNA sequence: TGCGCCAGCAGTATAAGGGAGAGCAATCAGCCCCAGCATTTT. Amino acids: CASSIRESNQPQHF.

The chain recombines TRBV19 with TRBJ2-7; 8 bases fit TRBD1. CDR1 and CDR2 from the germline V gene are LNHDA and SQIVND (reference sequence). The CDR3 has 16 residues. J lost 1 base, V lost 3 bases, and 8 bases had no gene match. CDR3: CASSIRGTGVSYEQYF. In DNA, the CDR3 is TGTGCCAGTAGTATTCGCGGGACAGGTGTGTCCTACGAGCAGTACTTC.

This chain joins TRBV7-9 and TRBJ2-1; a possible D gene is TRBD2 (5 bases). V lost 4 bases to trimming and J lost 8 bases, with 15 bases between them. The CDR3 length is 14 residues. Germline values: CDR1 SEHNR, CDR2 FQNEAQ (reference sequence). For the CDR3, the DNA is TGTGCCAGCAGCTCTAGCTTTGGTCAATATGAGCAGTTCTTC. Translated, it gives CASSSSFGQYEQFF.

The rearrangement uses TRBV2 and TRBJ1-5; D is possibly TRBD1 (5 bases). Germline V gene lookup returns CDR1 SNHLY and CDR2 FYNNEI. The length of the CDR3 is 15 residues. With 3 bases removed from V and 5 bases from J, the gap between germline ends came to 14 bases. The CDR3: CASSEQGGLYQPQHF. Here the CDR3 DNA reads TGTGCCAGCAGTGAGCAGGGTGGCCTCTATCAGCCCCAGCATTTT.

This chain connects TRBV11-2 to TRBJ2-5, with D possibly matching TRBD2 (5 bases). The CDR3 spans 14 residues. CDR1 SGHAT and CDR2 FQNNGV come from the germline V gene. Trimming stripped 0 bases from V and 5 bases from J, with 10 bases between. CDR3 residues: CASSLDSVGETQYF. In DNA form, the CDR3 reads TGTGCCAGCAGCTTAGATAGCGTCGGGGAGACCCAGTACTTC.

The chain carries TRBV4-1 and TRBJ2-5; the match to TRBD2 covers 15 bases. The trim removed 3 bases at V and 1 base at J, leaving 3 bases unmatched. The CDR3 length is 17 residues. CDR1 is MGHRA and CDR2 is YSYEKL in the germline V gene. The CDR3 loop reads CASSQGLAGGSQETQYF. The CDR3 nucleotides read TGCGCCAGCAGCCAGGGACTAGCGGGAGGATCCCAAGAGACCCAGTACTTC.

The DNA of the CDR3 is TGCGCCAGCAGCTTCCCCTTTGGACTAGCCAATGAGCAGTTCTTC. This translates into CASSFPFGLANEQFF. V gene TRBV4-1 combines with J gene TRBJ2-1, with 8 bases fitting TRBD2. CDR3 size: 15 residues. V shed 5 bases and J 6 bases; nucleotides not matched to a gene: 9. CDR1 and CDR2 from the germline V gene are MGHRA and YSYEKL.